This entry is about one TCR beta chain. Profiled with immunoSEQ multiplex PCR; TCRdb holds only in-frame clones, not every one. The table records 220,000 or so clones, around 90% of them present only once. Germline-derived CDR1 and CDR2 are LGHDT and YNNKEL (reference sequence). Trimming removed 4 bases from V and 2 bases from J, with 12 bases in between. The CDR3 totals 15 residues. This specimen comes from a study of blood T cell repertoires in COVID-19. The V and J genes are TRBV3-1 (or the pseudogene TRBV3-2) and TRBJ1-3; D remains unclear. The TCR was taken from a woman aged 45-65 years with acute COVID-19. Sequencing used PBMCs or T cells enriched from blood (not recorded which). DNA of the CDR3: TGTGCCAGCAGCCCCATTCAACAGACTGGAAACACCATATATTTT. Its protein product is CASSPIQQTGNTIYF.